One sample yielded the 14 T cell receptor beta chains listed below, sequenced in a study of blood T cell repertoires in COVID-19. The method was immunoSEQ multiplex PCR; TCRdb's version includes in-frame clones alone and lacks a portion of them. This table has around 55,000 clones, 85% appearing once. The sample comprised peripheral blood. The receptors come from a human donor in a cohort sampled during active COVID-19.

J is TRBJ1-1 and V is TRBV25-1; D might be TRBD1 (6 bases). With 3 bases removed from V and 6 bases from J, the gap between germline ends came to 17 bases. The CDR3 is 15 amino acids. Germline CDR1 is MGHDK and CDR2 is SYGVNS. The CDR3 spells CASSDMGRGYPEAFF. As DNA, the CDR3 is TGTGCCAGCAGTGATATGGGCAGGGGATACCCTGAAGCTTTCTTT. Full variable domain (outside the CDR3, taken from reference TRBV25-1 and TRBJ1-1): EADIYQTPRYLVIGTGKKITLECSQTMGHDKMYWYQQDPGMELHLIHYSYGVNSTEKGDLSSESTVSRIRTEHFPLTLESARPSHTSQYLCASSDMGRGYPEAFFGQGTRLTVV.

This clone has just one count. CDR3 region: CASSWNRQDGNEKLFF. The CDR3 DNA is TGTGCCAGCAGCTGGAACCGCCAGGATGGGAATGAAAAACTGTTTTTT. The chain joins TRBV5-6 to TRBJ1-4; D remains unclear. Germline V gene lookup returns CDR1 SGHDT and CDR2 YYEEEE. This CDR3 has 16 amino acids. The ends were cut back, 3 bases at V and 5 bases at J, with 17 bases in the middle.

V is TRBV7-6 and J is TRBJ2-3; TRBD2 matches at 16 bases. V lost 5 bases to trimming and J lost 1 base; unmatched junction nucleotides: 6. Germline CDR1 SGHVS, CDR2 FNYEAQ. The CDR3 is made up of 18 amino acids. CDR3 in amino acids: CASSRGLAGGPGTDTQYF. CDR3 in DNA: TGTGCCAGCAGCCGGGGACTAGCGGGAGGGCCGGGCACAGATACGCAGTATTTT.

The genes are TRBV4-2 and TRBJ2-5; TRBD2 matches 7 bases. There are 17 residues in the CDR3. V was pared by 1 base and J by 5 bases, with 13 bases of the junction left unmatched. Per the germline V gene, CDR1 is LGHNA and CDR2 is YNFKEQ. The CDR3 DNA reads TGTGCCAGCAGCCAAGGGGTGAGGGGAGGGAGCTGGGAGACCCAGTACTTC. Protein product: CASSQGVRGGSWETQYF.

This chain uses TRBV2 with TRBJ1-4; perhaps TRBD1 as D (6 bases). Germline assignment: CDR1 SNHLY and CDR2 FYNNEI. The CDR3 runs to 14 residues. V was clipped by 1 base and J by 7 bases, with 10 bases between them. CDR3 nucleotide sequence: TGTGCCAGCAGTGAAGACAGGGTCCCTGAAAAACTGTTTTTT. Protein product: CASSEDRVPEKLFF.

This clone showed up just a few times. The V and J genes are TRBV4-1 and TRBJ2-7; D gene ambiguous. In germline, CDR1 is MGHRA, CDR2 YSYEKL. The germline V and J ends were trimmed by 0 bases and 2 bases, with 14 bases remaining between them. The length of the CDR3 is 16 residues. The CDR3 nucleotides are TGCGCCAGCAGCCAAGAAAGTTCGGCGGTTACCTACGAGCAGTACTTC. This translates into CASSQESSAVTYEQYF.

This clone was counted a few times. The rearrangement joins TRBV6-6 to TRBJ2-7, with D possibly matching TRBD1 (5 bases). The CDR3 is 12 residues long. The ends were cut back, 2 bases at V and 9 bases at J, with 11 bases in the middle. Germline CDR1 reads MNHNY; CDR2 reads SVGAGI (reference sequence). CDR3 sequence (DNA): TGTGCCAGCAGTTACGTAGGGGTCGCGCAGTACTTC. This sequence encodes CASSYVGVAQYF.

V gene TRBV15 combines with J gene TRBJ2-2; D possibly corresponds to TRBD1 (6 bases). The CDR3 covers 16 residues. The germline V and J ends were trimmed by 0 bases and 1 base, with 9 bases remaining between them. In germline, CDR1 is LNHNV, CDR2 YYDKDF (reference sequence). The CDR3 here is CATSRDKTGNTGELFF. The CDR3 DNA reads TGTGCCACCAGCAGAGATAAGACAGGGAACACCGGGGAGCTGTTTTTT.

This clone was found once. CDR3 sequence: CASSLADIYEQYF. In DNA form, the CDR3 reads TGTGCCAGTTCCCTAGCGGACATCTACGAGCAGTACTTC. V usage is TRBV19 and J usage is TRBJ2-7, with 7 positions matching TRBD2. The CDR3 length is 13 residues. CDR1 is LNHDA and CDR2 is SQIVND in the germline V gene (reference sequence). V gave up 8 bases and J gave up 3 bases; unmatched junction bases: 7.

The gene calls are TRBV6-2 or TRBV6-3 and TRBJ2-7; D may be TRBD2 (6 bases). The CDR3 length is 15 residues. Trimming stripped 5 bases from V and 5 bases from J, with 19 bases between. The germline V gene has CDR1 MNHEY and CDR2 SVGEGT. The CDR3 protein is CASSQQGGGRDEQYF. CDR3 sequence (DNA): TGTGCCAGCAGTCAGCAGGGCGGAGGGCGAGACGAGCAGTACTTC.

The J gene is TRBJ2-1, the V gene TRBV2; D is ambiguous. V gave up 7 bases and J gave up 0 bases, with 13 bases separating them. The CDR3 is 15 residues long. CDR1 is SNHLY, CDR2 FYNNEI, per germline. This chain's CDR3 is CASKTQMSSYNEQFF. In nucleotides, the CDR3 is TGTGCCAGCAAAACCCAAATGAGCTCCTACAATGAGCAGTTCTTC.

The V gene is TRBV3-1 (or the pseudogene TRBV3-2), the J gene TRBJ1-5; 8 nucleotides align to TRBD1. V dropped 4 bases and J dropped 7; count of bases not matched to a gene: 6. The CDR3 is 14 amino acids. The germline gives CDR1 LGHDT, CDR2 YNNKEL (reference sequence). The CDR3 DNA follows: TGTGCCAGCAGCCTGACAGGGGAAGACCAGCCCCAGCATTTT. Translation gives CASSLTGEDQPQHF.

This clone turned up a few times. This chain joins TRBV18 and TRBJ2-7, with 11 positions matching TRBD2. V dropped 2 bases and J dropped 7; count of bases not matched to a gene: 4. The CDR3 extends over 14 amino acids. From germline, CDR1 is KGHSH and CDR2 LQKENI. CDR3 sequence reads: CASSPTGTSGEQYF. The CDR3 DNA reads TGTGCCAGCTCACCAACCGGGACTAGCGGAGAGCAGTACTTC.

In this sample, this clone turned up a few times. The genes are TRBV18 and TRBJ1-1, with 7 bases matching TRBD1. CDR3 length equals 18 residues. Per germline, CDR1 KGHSH and CDR2 LQKENI. V dropped 3 bases and J dropped 3; count of bases not matched to a gene: 16. DNA for the CDR3: TGTGCCAGCTCACCCCCCACTTTCCTGAGGGGGCAGGACACTGAAGCTTTCTTT. Translated, it gives CASSPPTFLRGQDTEAFF. Full variable domain (missing parts from reference TRBV18 and TRBJ1-1): NAGVMQNPRHLVRRRGQEARLRCSPMKGHSHVYWYRQLPEEGLKFMVYLQKENIIDESGMPKERFSAEFPKEGPSILRIQQVVRGDSAAYFCASSPPTFLRGQDTEAFFGQGTRLTVV.